One sample yielded the 15 T cell receptor beta chains listed below, sequenced in a study of T-cell memory formation after mild COVID-19. TCRdb re-analysed the 5' RACE reads in MiXCR, keeping a single row per CDR3 protein. The sample has hundreds of thousands of distinct CDR3 sequences, under 20% seen once. The sequenced sample was PBMCs or a T cell subset sorted from them (not recorded which). These receptors all come from an adult woman who had mild COVID-19 (a few samples of this study predate the infection). Cell type and time point are not known.

This chain uses TRBV7-2 with TRBJ1-1, with a weak D call TRBD1 (5 bases). The CDR3 has 17 residues. Trimming pared 0 bases from V and 4 bases from J, leaving 18 bases between. CDR1 SGHTA and CDR2 FQGNSA come from the germline V gene. CDR3 coding DNA: TGTGCCAGCAGCTTAGCGGTCTGGGGGGAGGAGGCCACTGAAGCTTTCTTT. Translation: CASSLAVWGEEATEAFF.

This clonotype has a handful of counts. V gene TRBV27 combines with J gene TRBJ2-1, with no clear D. In germline, CDR1 is MNHEY, CDR2 SMNVEV (reference sequence). The germline V and J ends were trimmed by 2 bases and 3 bases, with 8 bases remaining between them. This CDR3 contains 14 residues. The CDR3 bases are TGTGCCAGCAGTTTAAAATCTTACTACAATGAGCAGTTCTTC. This sequence encodes CASSLKSYYNEQFF.

This clonotype was seen more than once but under ten times. The V call is TRBV29-1, the J call TRBJ2-5; perhaps TRBD1 as D (5 bases). Germline CDR1 is SQVTM and CDR2 is ANQGSEA. CDR3 size: 12 residues. The V end was cut by 5 bases, the J end by 7 bases, with 14 bases between. CDR3 DNA: TGCAGCGTTCTGATACAGGATGGGACCCAGTACTTC. Translated: CSVLIQDGTQYF.

The chain has TRBV27 and TRBJ2-2; D unresolved. CDR1 is MNHEY, CDR2 SMNVEV, per germline (reference sequence). The V end lost 4 bases, the J end lost 0 bases, and 9 bases lay between the germline ends. This CDR3 comprises 15 residues. This CDR3 reads CASSSSTSNTGELFF. CDR3 DNA: TGTGCCAGCAGTTCCTCGACCTCGAACACCGGGGAGCTGTTTTTT.

This clonotype has only a few counts. DNA of the CDR3: TGCAGTGCTAGGTTCCGGGACAGCTCCTACGAGCAGTACTTC. This encodes CSARFRDSSYEQYF. The V gene is TRBV20-1, the J gene TRBJ2-7; 7 bases map to TRBD1. Germline values: CDR1 DFQATT, CDR2 SNEGSKA (reference sequence). V shed 3 bases and J 0 bases; nucleotides not matched to a gene: 5. This CDR3 is built from 14 residues.

The genes are TRBV5-1 and TRBJ2-1, with D tentatively TRBD1 or TRBD2 (5 bases each). With 6 bases removed from V and 5 bases from J, the gap between germline ends came to 27 bases. Germline V gene sequence: CDR1 SGHRS, CDR2 YFSETQ. The CDR3 runs 18 residues. The CDR3 DNA follows: TGCGCCAGCACCACCCCAGGGTTTCTAGAGGGCGCACACAATGAGCAGTTCTTC. It yields the protein CASTTPGFLEGAHNEQFF. The whole variable domain, filled in from reference TRBV5-1 and TRBJ2-1, reads KAGVTQTPRYLIKTRGQQVTLSCSPISGHRSVSWYQQTPGQGLQFLFEYFSETQRNKGNFPGRFSGRQFSNSRSEMNVSTLELGDSALYLCASTTPGFLEGAHNEQFFGPGTRLTVL.

This clonotype turned up a few times. This rearrangement joins TRBV24-1 to TRBJ2-2; D is undetermined. Germline loops: CDR1 KGHDR, CDR2 SFDVKD. The CDR3 is made up of 13 amino acids. V lost 7 bases and J 2 bases, leaving 7 bases between the germline ends. In DNA, the CDR3 is TGTGCCACCAGGACATCTAACACCGGGGAGCTGTTTTTT. The encoded protein is CATRTSNTGELFF.

The chain couples TRBV2 to TRBJ1-4; D possibly corresponds to TRBD1 (5 bases). Germline assignment: CDR1 SNHLY and CDR2 FYNNEI. This CDR3 region has 16 residues. V was cut by 0 bases and J by 3 bases, with 11 bases left in between. CDR3 sequence (DNA): TGTGCCAGCAGTGAAGCGGAGGACATATCTAATGAAAAACTGTTTTTT. Its translation is CASSEAEDISNEKLFF.

Of note for this clonotype: An end of the junction differs from the germline gene, which may be a read error. The chain uses TRBV5-1 and TRBJ2-3; D is possibly TRBD2 (5 bases). This CDR3 is 12 amino acids long. Germline CDR1 SGHRS, CDR2 YFSETQ. The CDR3 DNA sequence: TGCGCCTGCAGCTCGCCGGGGGATACGCAGTATTTT. Amino acid sequence: CACSSPGDTQYF. The variable domain in full, with the rest retrieved from reference TRBV5-1 and TRBJ2-3, is KAGVTQTPRYLIKTRGQQVTLSCSPISGHRSVSWYQQTPGQGLQFLFEYFSETQRNKGNFPGRFSGRQFSNSRSEMNVSTLELGDSALYLCACSSPGDTQYFGPGTRLTVL.

The count of this clonotype is one. The chain combines TRBV5-1 with TRBJ1-4; unclear D gene. V gave up 0 bases and J gave up 6 bases, with 12 bases separating them. From germline, CDR1 is SGHRS and CDR2 YFSETQ. This CDR3 spans 15 amino acids. CDR3 sequence (DNA): TGCGCCAGCAGCTTGGCCGGGCGACGAGATGAAAAACTGTTTTTT. Its protein product is CASSLAGRRDEKLFF.

The chain links TRBV7-6 to TRBJ2-3; either TRBD1 or TRBD2 may fit D (5 bases each). CDR1 is SGHVS, CDR2 FNYEAQ, per germline. Trimming removed 8 bases from V and 5 bases from J, with 17 bases in between. The CDR3 consists of 14 residues. The CDR3 sequence is CASAGLGGEDTQYF. The CDR3, as DNA: TGTGCCAGCGCAGGGCTAGGAGGAGAAGATACGCAGTATTTT.

The V call is TRBV12-3 or TRBV12-4, the J call TRBJ2-1, with TRBD1 as a possible D gene (7 bases). V shed 8 bases and J shed 7 bases, with 21 bases lying between them. This CDR3 spans 15 amino acids. In DNA form, the CDR3 reads TGTGCCAGCGCGACAGGGTTGGAGGGTGGTAATGAGCAGTTCTTC. Its translation: CASATGLEGGNEQFF.

This clonotype was observed at least ten times. V and J are TRBV7-9 and TRBJ2-6, with D possibly TRBD2 on 5 matching bases. Looked up from germline, CDR1 is SEHNR and CDR2 is FQNEAQ (reference sequence). With 4 bases removed from V and 0 bases from J, the gap between germline ends came to 10 bases. The CDR3 totals 16 residues. The CDR3 bases are TGTGCCAGCAGCTCCGCCCGGGGCTCTGGGGCCAACGTCCTGACTTTC. Translating gives CASSSARGSGANVLTF.

The chain combines TRBV6-1 with TRBJ2-7, with 10 bases aligning to TRBD1. The CDR3 extends over 15 amino acids. CDR1 and CDR2 from the germline V gene are MNHNS and SASEGT. With 4 bases clipped from V and 4 bases from J, the junction kept 7 bases outside the gene matches. CDR3 sequence: CASSARGQGQYEQYF. The DNA of the CDR3 is TGTGCCAGCAGTGCCCGGGGACAGGGGCAATACGAGCAGTACTTC.

In this sample, this clonotype turned up a few times. The chain joins TRBV11-1 to TRBJ2-1, with D maybe TRBD1 (6 bases). Between the trimmed V and J ends, which lost 5 bases and 1 base, there was a span of 9 bases. This CDR3 is built from 14 residues. CDR1 SGHAT and CDR2 FQDESV come from the germline V gene (reference sequence). DNA for the CDR3: TGTGCCAGCAGCCAAGGACAGTCCTACAATGAGCAGTTCTTC. Translated: CASSQGQSYNEQFF.